These T cell receptor beta chains were read from a single sample in a study of T cell changes during pregnancy in multiple sclerosis. Sequencing used immunoSEQ multiplex PCR; TCRdb keeps in-frame clones, though not all of them. The sample lists roughly 38,000 clones; approximately 92% were seen once. Sequencing was performed on CD8+ T cells from peripheral blood mononuclear cells, taken before pregnancy. These receptors were obtained from a female donor with multiple sclerosis, enrolled in a pregnancy study. CDR3s include the opening cysteine and the closing phenylalanine or tryptophan. A D gene is named only where the DNA matches it firmly. Expanded clones get a size class; other rows say once, few or many, or leave the size out.

TRBJ2-2 . TRBV7-8 . TGTGCCAGCAGCTTACATGCCGGGGAGCTGTTTTTT CASSLHAGELFF
TRBJ2-4 . TRBV5-1 . TGCGCCAGCAGCTTGGGGGCCTTTCCTCCCCTAGCCAAAAACATTCAGTACTTC CASSLGAFPPLAKNIQYF
TRBJ1-4 . TRBV4-1 TRBD1 TGCGCCAGCAGCCTTGGGACAGGGGAGGAAAAACTGTTTTTT CASSLGTGEEKLFF
TRBJ2-7 . TRBV10-3 . TGTGCCATCGGGACTCGGGATATCGCCTCCTACGAGCAGTACTTC CAIGTRDIASYEQYF
TRBJ2-5 . TRBV11-2 TRBD2 TGTGCCAGCAGCTTAGAATGGCTAGCGGGGGGGCTAGAGACCCAGTACTTC CASSLEWLAGGLETQYF
TRBJ2-4 . TRBV13 . TGTGCCAGCAGCTCGGGACTGGGGGACATTCAGTACTTC CASSSGLGDIQYF
TRBJ2-3 . TRBV5-1 TRBD1 TGCGCCAGCAGCCCGTGGCGCCTGGGGGACAGCCGCACAGATACGCAGTATTTT CASSPWRLGDSRTDTQYF
TRBJ2-7 . TRBV27 . TGTGCCAGCAGTTTAACCAGGGATAGGGGCGAGCAGTACTTC CASSLTRDRGEQYF
TRBJ2-7 . TRBV30 . TGTGCCTGGAGTCCTCCGGACAGGAGGGCCTACGAGCAGTACTTC CAWSPPDRRAYEQYF
TRBJ2-2 . TRBV9 TRBD2 TGTGCCAGCAGCCCCGGGGGGGATAACACCGGGGAGCTGTTTTTT CASSPGGDNTGELFF
TRBJ2-1 . TRBV7-3 . TGTGCCAGCAGCTTATTACTGTCTTCCTTAAATGAGCAGTTCTTC CASSLLLSSLNEQFF
TRBJ1-1 . TRBV5-4 . TGTGCCAGCAGCTTGGCCGGTAATTTGGACACTGAAGCTTTCTTT CASSLAGNLDTEAFF
TRBJ2-1 . TRBV7-9 TRBD2 TGTGCCAGCAGTTCATTAGCGGGAACCCGTTACAATGAGCAGTTCTTC CASSSLAGTRYNEQFF
TRBJ1-5 . TRBV27 . TGTGCCAGCAGTTTATACAGGGCCCGGGATCAGCCCCAGCATTTT CASSLYRARDQPQHF
TRBJ2-1 . TRBV11-3 TRBD1 TGTGCCAGCAGCTTAGAGGGCCAGGGGGCCTACAATGAGCAGTTCTTC CASSLEGQGAYNEQFF
TRBJ2-5 . TRBV25-1 TRBD2 TGTGCCAGCAGTGGGCCCCTAGGCCTAGCGGGAGGGCGGGAGACCCAGTACTTC CASSGPLGLAGGRETQYF
TRBJ1-5 . TRBV19 . TGTGCCAGTAGAGTTGGACATAGCAATCAGCCCCAGCATTTT CASRVGHSNQPQHF
TRBJ2-7 . TRBV21-1 . TGTGCCCAAACGGACAGACTTTTCTCCTACGAGCAGTACTTC CAQTDRLFSYEQYF
TRBJ1-2 . TRBV7-9 TRBD1 TGTGCCAGCAGCAACGGACAGGGGAAGGGGAGTGTCTATAGCTACACCTTC CASSNGQGKGSVYSYTF
TRBJ2-2 . TRBV9 . TGTGCCAGCAGCGTAGGGCAGGGTGGCACCGGGGAGCTGTTTTTT CASSVGQGGTGELFF
TRBJ2-7 once TRBV7-9 TRBD1 TGTGCCAGCAGCTCTCCCGGGACAGGGGTCGAGCAGTACTTC CASSSPGTGVEQYF
TRBJ2-7 . TRBV4-2 TRBD1 TGTGCCAGCAGCCAAGAGGCACAGGGGAAAATCTACGAGCAGTACTTC CASSQEAQGKIYEQYF
TRBJ1-5 medium-sized TRBV7-8 . TGTGCCAGCAGCCCATGGACAGTTACTAGCAATCAGCCCCAGCATTTT CASSPWTVTSNQPQHF
TRBJ2-1 . TRBV4-1 TRBD2 TGCGCCAGCAGCCAGAGCGGGGGGGCCGGTTACAATGAGCAGTTCTTC CASSQSGGAGYNEQFF
TRBJ1-1 . TRBV11-1 . TGTGCCAGCCGCGGGGCAGGGAACACTGAAGCTTTCTTT CASRGAGNTEAFF
TRBJ2-7 . TRBV5-6 TRBD1 TGTGCCAGCAGCTTGGTACAGGGGAGCTCCTACGAGCAGTACTTC CASSLVQGSSYEQYF
TRBJ2-3 . TRBV9 TRBD1 TGTGCCAGCAGCGTAGGAGGGGGCACCACAGATACGCAGTATTTT CASSVGGGTTDTQYF
TRBJ1-5 . TRBV19 TRBD1 TGTGCCAGTAGTATACGACAGGGGACTCGTCAGCCCCAGCATTTT CASSIRQGTRQPQHF
TRBJ2-1 . TRBV7-9 TRBD2 TGTGCCAGCAGCTTAGCTGCGGGAGACGTGTTCTTC CASSLAAGDVFF
TRBJ1-5 . TRBV13 . TGTGCCAGCAGCTCCGGCGGTCAGCCCCAGCATTTT CASSSGGQPQHF
TRBJ2-7 . TRBV7-6 . TGTGCCAGCAGCTCCGGACTTCCCTACGAGCAGTACTTC CASSSGLPYEQYF
TRBJ2-5 . TRBV10-3 TRBD2 TGTGCCTCTGAAGGTAGCGGGGAAGAGACCCAGTACTTC CASEGSGEETQYF
TRBJ2-1 . TRBV27 TRBD2 TGTGCCAGCAATCAACTAGCGGGAGGATACAATGAGCAGTTCTTC CASNQLAGGYNEQFF
TRBJ2-1 . TRBV5-4 TRBD1 TGTGCCAGCAGCTTTGGGGACAGGGGTTACAATGAGCAGTTCTTC CASSFGDRGYNEQFF
TRBJ2-7 . TRBV9 . TGTGCCAGCAGCGTAGGGGCTGGCGCCTACGAGCAGTACTTC CASSVGAGAYEQYF
TRBJ2-1 medium-sized TRBV7-3 TRBD2 TGTGCCAGCAGCCCAACGGCCGGGACTAGCTCTTACAATGAGCAGTTCTTC CASSPTAGTSSYNEQFF
TRBJ1-1 once TRBV7-9 . TGTGCCAGCACCCCCGTCCGAGTGGACACTGAAGCTTTCTTT CASTPVRVDTEAFF
TRBJ1-6 . TRBV5-1 . TGCGCCAGCGGGGGGGACTTTTATAATTCACCCCTCCACTTT CASGGDFYNSPLHF
TRBJ2-7 . TRBV27 TRBD2 TGTGCCAGCACTAGCGGGAGGCTCGACGAGCAGTACTTC CASTSGRLDEQYF
TRBJ2-2 . TRBV18 . TGTGCCAGCTCAGGTTCAGCGGGGGAGCTGTTTTTT CASSGSAGELFF
TRBJ1-1 once TRBV6-1 . TGTGCCAGCAGTGTCCAGGGGTGGAACACTGAAGCTTTCTTT CASSVQGWNTEAFF
TRBJ1-1 . TRBV27 TRBD1 TGTGCCAGCAGTCCCTACAGGGGAGGTGGCACTGAAGCTTTCTTT CASSPYRGGGTEAFF
TRBJ2-7 . TRBV4-2 . TGTGCCAGCAGCCAAGAGGACACCACGAGCTCCTACGAGCAGTACTTC CASSQEDTTSSYEQYF
TRBJ1-1 . TRBV7-9 . TGTGCCAGCAGCTTCTTCCTGGGCGCGAACACTGAAGCTTTCTTT CASSFFLGANTEAFF
TRBJ2-1 . TRBV7-6 TRBD2 TGTGCCAGCAGTGGGGGGTGGGCTAGCGGGGCCCGCTCCTACAATGAGCAGTTCTTC CASSGGWASGARSYNEQFF